This T cell receptor beta chain was sequenced during a study of T cells in localized non-small cell lung cancer. Study-level findings and limits: There were a median around 59 of the top 100 tumor clones appearing in adjacent lung. Patients showing higher blood T cell density tended to see longer overall survival.

Germline lookup yields CDR1 SEHNR and CDR2 FQNEAQ (reference sequence). Trimming took 5 bases from V and 7 from J, leaving 12 bases between them. The CDR3 has 12 amino acids. Clones were read by immunoSEQ multiplex PCR, and TCRdb kept only the in-frame ones, dropping some. The sample lists about 19,000 clones, approximately 90% seen once, with around 2.9% in the top ten. Of note for this clone: Its antigen remains unknown.

The rearrangement joins TRBV7-9 to TRBJ2-7; D remains unclear. The receptor comes from a woman aged 35-70 years with stage I lung adenocarcinoma. The sample consisted of peripheral blood, taken before any cancer treatment. In DNA form, the CDR3 reads TGTGCCAGCAGCGTCGAAGTTGGGGAGCAGTACTTC. This sequence encodes CASSVEVGEQYF.